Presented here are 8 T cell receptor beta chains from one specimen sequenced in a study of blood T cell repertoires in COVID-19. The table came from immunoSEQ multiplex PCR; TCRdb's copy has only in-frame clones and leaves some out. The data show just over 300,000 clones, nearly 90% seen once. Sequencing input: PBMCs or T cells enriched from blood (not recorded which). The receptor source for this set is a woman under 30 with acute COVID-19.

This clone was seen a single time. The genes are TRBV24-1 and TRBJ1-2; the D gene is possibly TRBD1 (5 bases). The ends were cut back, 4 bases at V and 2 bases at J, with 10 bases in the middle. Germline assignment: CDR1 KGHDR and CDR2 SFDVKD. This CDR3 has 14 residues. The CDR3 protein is CATSEGQGNYGYTF. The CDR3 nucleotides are TGTGCCACCAGTGAGGGTCAGGGCAACTATGGCTACACCTTC.

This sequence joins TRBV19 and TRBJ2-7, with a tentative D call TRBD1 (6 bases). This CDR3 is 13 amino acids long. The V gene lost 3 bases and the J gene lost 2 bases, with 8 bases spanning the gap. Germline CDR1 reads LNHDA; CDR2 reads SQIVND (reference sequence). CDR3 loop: CASSMGATYEQYF. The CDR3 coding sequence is TGTGCCAGTAGTATGGGGGCCACCTACGAGCAGTACTTC.

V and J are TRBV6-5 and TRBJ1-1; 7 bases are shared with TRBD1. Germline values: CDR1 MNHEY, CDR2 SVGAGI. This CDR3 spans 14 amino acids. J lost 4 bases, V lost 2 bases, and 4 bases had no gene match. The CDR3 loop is CASSYARGSTEAFF. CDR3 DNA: TGTGCCAGCAGTTACGCCAGGGGGAGCACTGAAGCTTTCTTT.

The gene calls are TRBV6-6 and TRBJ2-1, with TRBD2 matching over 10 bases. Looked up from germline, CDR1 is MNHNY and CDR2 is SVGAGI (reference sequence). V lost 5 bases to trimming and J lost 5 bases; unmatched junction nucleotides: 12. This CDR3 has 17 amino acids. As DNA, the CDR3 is TGTGCCAGCAGTCGCACTCTTCTAGCGGGAGAAGACAATGAGCAGTTCTTC. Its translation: CASSRTLLAGEDNEQFF.

The CDR3 spells CASRPRQGNTEAFF. The CDR3 DNA is TGCGCCAGCAGACCCAGACAGGGGAACACTGAAGCTTTCTTT. The rearrangement uses TRBV5-1 and TRBJ1-1, with 7 positions matching TRBD1. Germline loops: CDR1 SGHRS, CDR2 YFSETQ. The CDR3 covers 14 residues. The J segment lost 1 base and the V segment lost 5 bases, leaving 5 bases of the junction unmatched.

As DNA, the CDR3 is TGTGCCACCGGTAGGCGGCGTGCAACTGAAGCTTTCTTT. It is translated as CATGRRRATEAFF. The chain uses TRBV15 and TRBJ1-1; D not resolved. V was clipped by 8 bases and J by 5 bases, with 15 bases between them. The CDR3 spans 13 residues. Per the germline V gene, CDR1 is LNHNV and CDR2 is YYDKDF (reference sequence).

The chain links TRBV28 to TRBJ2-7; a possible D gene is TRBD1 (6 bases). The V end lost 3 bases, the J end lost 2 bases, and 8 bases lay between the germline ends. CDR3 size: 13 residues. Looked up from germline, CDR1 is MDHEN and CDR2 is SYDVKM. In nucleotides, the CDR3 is TGTGCCAGCAGTTTTCCAGGGGCCTACGAGCAGTACTTC. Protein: CASSFPGAYEQYF.

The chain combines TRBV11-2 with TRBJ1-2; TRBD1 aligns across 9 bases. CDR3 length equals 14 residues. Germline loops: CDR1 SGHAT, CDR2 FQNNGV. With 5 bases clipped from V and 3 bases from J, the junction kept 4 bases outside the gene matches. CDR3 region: CASSRRDRDYGYTF. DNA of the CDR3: TGTGCCAGCAGCCGCAGGGACAGGGACTATGGCTACACCTTC.